Listed below are T cell receptor beta chains from one sample, sequenced in a study of post-analysis software for immune sequencing data. Using its own MiXCR run on the PCR reads, TCRdb lists one record per CDR3 protein. The sample contains roughly 800,000 distinct CDR3 sequences, about 27% of which appear only once. The sequenced material came from blood. These receptors were obtained from a girl between 5 and 17 years old with multiple sclerosis. Both conserved end residues are part of each CDR3. A D gene is named only where the DNA matches it firmly. Clone size, where shown, is once, few, many, or a class for clones that have expanded.

V gene	clone size	CDR3 length	J gene	D gene	CDR3 DNA	CDR3 protein
TRBV18	NA	15	TRBJ1-6	NA	TGTGCCAGCCCACCATATGGGGGGAATAATTCACCCCTCCACTTT	CASPPYGGNNSPLHF
TRBV20-1	NA	15	TRBJ1-1	NA	TGCAGTGCTGGGGGGGCAGGGAGTCTGAACACTGAAGCTTTCTTT	CSAGGAGSLNTEAFF
TRBV7-8	few	17	TRBJ2-3	TRBD1	TGTGCCAGCAAGCCCCCCGCGGGACAGGGGGCCCCAGATACGCAGTATTTT	CASKPPAGQGAPDTQYF
TRBV10-3	NA	13	TRBJ2-7	NA	TGTGCCATCATAGGTGAGCTAGCTAAGGAGCAGTACTTC	CAIIGELAKEQYF
TRBV6-6	few	15	TRBJ1-2	NA	TGTGCCAGCAGTTACGAACAGCCAGAATTCTATGGCTACACCTTC	CASSYEQPEFYGYTF
TRBV12-3/TRBV12-4	NA	16	TRBJ2-5	NA	TGTGCCAGCAGTTACTTCGGAGGACCTAGTACGGAGACCCAGTACTTC	CASSYFGGPSTETQYF
TRBV28	NA	13	TRBJ2-1	NA	TGTGCCAGCAGTTTATGGGGGGACAATGAGCAGTTCTTC	CASSLWGDNEQFF
TRBV7-2	NA	15	TRBJ1-2	NA	TGTGCCAGCAGCTTAGTGGTACAGCCCAACTATGGCTACACCTTC	CASSLVVQPNYGYTF
TRBV9	few	15	TRBJ1-2	TRBD1	TGTGCCAGCAGCGGAAGGGGGCCAATCAACTATGGCTACACCTTC	CASSGRGPINYGYTF
TRBV29-1	many	14	TRBJ2-1	TRBD1	TGCAGCGTAATTGCAGGGGGCTCCTACAATGAGCAGTTCTTC	CSVIAGGSYNEQFF
TRBV7-8	few	17	TRBJ2-3	TRBD2	TGTGCCAGCAGCACACTCTTTGCGGGAGAGACGACAGATACGCAGTATTTT	CASSTLFAGETTDTQYF
TRBV18	NA	13	TRBJ1-2	NA	TGTGCCAGCTCGAGCGGGAGCTACTATGGCTACACCTTC	CASSSGSYYGYTF
TRBV20-1	many	13	TRBJ2-7	NA	TGCAGTGCTAGAACGTGGGGGGTGGACGAGCAGTACTTC	CSARTWGVDEQYF
TRBV20-1	NA	17	TRBJ2-3	NA	TGCAGTGCTAGAGCCCCTGCGGTAGCGCGATCCACAGATACGCAGTATTTT	CSARAPAVARSTDTQYF
TRBV20-1	NA	15	TRBJ2-3	NA	TGCAGTGCTCCAGGGGTAGGGGGTAGCACAGATACGCAGTATTTT	CSAPGVGGSTDTQYF
TRBV11-2	few	17	TRBJ1-4	NA	TGTGCCAGCAGCTTAGGGGTCGCAGTAGACGTTGGTGAAAAACTGTTTTTT	CASSLGVAVDVGEKLFF
TRBV20-1	NA	16	TRBJ1-1	NA	TGCAGTGCTAGAGTCTACGACAGTCCCCCGGAGACTGAAGCTTTCTTT	CSARVYDSPPETEAFF
TRBV14	NA	15	TRBJ2-7	NA	TGTGCCAGCAGCCAAGACAGCCGGACGTTCTACGAGCAGTACTTC	CASSQDSRTFYEQYF
TRBV6-5	few	16	TRBJ1-4	TRBD1	TGTGCCAGCAGCCGACAGGGAAGTCTAGCTAATGAAAAACTGTTTTTT	CASSRQGSLANEKLFF
TRBV4-2	few	17	TRBJ1-5	NA	TGTGCCAGCAGCCAAGATCTACAGGATAATAGCAATCAGCCCCAGCATTTT	CASSQDLQDNSNQPQHF
TRBV20-1	NA	14	TRBJ1-5	NA	TGCAGTGCCAACCGGGGAGGATGGAATCAGCCCCAGCATTTT	CSANRGGWNQPQHF
TRBV29-1	few	12	TRBJ1-2	NA	TGCAGCGTTCCTGGGCCCCACGGAGGCTACACCTTC	CSVPGPHGGYTF
TRBV18	few	15	TRBJ2-6	NA	TGTGCCAGCTCACCGGACAGTCGGTGGGCCAACGTCCTGACTTTC	CASSPDSRWANVLTF
TRBV7-9	NA	13	TRBJ2-1	TRBD1	TGCCGCGGCGACTCGGGACAGCACAATGAGCAGTTCTTC	CRGDSGQHNEQFF
TRBV29-1	NA	14	TRBJ2-1	TRBD1	TGCAGCGCCCAACCGGGACAGGGTAAAAATGAGCAGTTCTTC	CSAQPGQGKNEQFF
TRBV15	few	15	TRBJ1-2	NA	TGTGCCACCAGGGGGTCAGTAAGCTTGAACTATGGCTACACCTTC	CATRGSVSLNYGYTF
TRBV28	NA	14	TRBJ1-5	NA	TGTGCCAGCAGCCCAGGCGCAGGGACTCAGCCCCAGCATTTT	CASSPGAGTQPQHF
TRBV20-1	NA	14	TRBJ2-4	TRBD1	TGCAGTGCTACTCGACCATACCGGGACAGCCACCGCCACTTC	CSATRPYRDSHRHF
TRBV6-6	few	16	TRBJ2-5	TRBD1	TGTGCCAGCAGTTTTCGTCCCGGGACAGGGGGCGAGACCCAGTACTTC	CASSFRPGTGGETQYF
TRBV6-1	NA	15	TRBJ2-7	TRBD2	TGTGCCAGCAGTCAGTCTACTAGCGGGAGCTACGAGCAGTACTTC	CASSQSTSGSYEQYF
TRBV5-1	NA	15	TRBJ2-1	TRBD2	TGCGCCAGCAGCCTGGGACTAGGCCGATTCGATGAGCAGTTCTTC	CASSLGLGRFDEQFF
TRBV12-3/TRBV12-4	NA	15	TRBJ2-1	TRBD1	TGTGCCAGCAGTTTAGGGACGACAGGGGGGGATGAGCAGTTCTTC	CASSLGTTGGDEQFF
TRBV9	NA	18	TRBJ2-1	NA	TGTGCCAGCAGCGAGGGGGGGGGACAGGTTAATTCCTACAATGAGCAGTTCTTC	CASSEGGGQVNSYNEQFF
TRBV15	few	14	TRBJ2-7	NA	TGTGCCACCAGCTTCGACGCATACTCCTACGAGCTGTACTTC	CATSFDAYSYELYF
TRBV6-1	NA	13	TRBJ2-7	NA	TGTGCCAGCAGCCGGGACGGAGACTACGAGCAGTACTTC	CASSRDGDYEQYF
TRBV9	NA	13	TRBJ2-7	TRBD2	TGTGCCAGCAGCCCAGGACTAGCAAACGAGCAGTACTTC	CASSPGLANEQYF
TRBV20-1	NA	12	TRBJ1-3	NA	TGCAGTGCCCCGTACTCTGGAAACACCATATATTTT	CSAPYSGNTIYF
TRBV7-2	few	14	TRBJ2-7	TRBD2	TGTGCCAGCAGCTTAGTCGCTAGCGGGAACGAGCAGTACTTC	CASSLVASGNEQYF
TRBV10-3	few	15	TRBJ2-7	TRBD2	TGTGCCATCAGACAGACCGGGACTAGCTCGTACGAGCAGTACTTC	CAIRQTGTSSYEQYF
TRBV5-1	few	17	TRBJ2-3	TRBD1	TGCGCCAGCAGCTTGATCGGGACAGAGGAGGAATCAGATACGCAGTATTTT	CASSLIGTEEESDTQYF
TRBV20-1	NA	20	TRBJ2-3	TRBD2	TGCAGTTCAACGGGACTAGCGGGAGGGCCCTATCCTCCACACTCGGATACGCAGTATTTT	CSSTGLAGGPYPPHSDTQYF
TRBV29-1	few	12	TRBJ2-5	NA	TGCAGCGTTGTTCGAGTTTCAGAGACCCAGTACTTC	CSVVRVSETQYF
TRBV11-2	few	16	TRBJ2-7	TRBD2	TGTGCCAGCAGCTTAGATTCCAGCGGGAGTTGGTACGAGCAGTACTTC	CASSLDSSGSWYEQYF
TRBV20-1	few	14	TRBJ2-6	NA	TGCAGTGCTGGAGGCGGAGGTGGGGCCAACGTCCTGACTTTC	CSAGGGGGANVLTF
TRBV20-1	few	14	TRBJ2-7	NA	TGCAGTGCTAGTAGGGACGGATCCGCCTACGAGCAGTACTTC	CSASRDGSAYEQYF
TRBV15	few	12	TRBJ2-3	NA	TGTGCCACCAGCAGGACATGGGATACGCAGTATTTT	CATSRTWDTQYF
TRBV4-1	few	16	TRBJ1-5	NA	TGCGCCAGCAGCCAAGATGGGCAGGGTAACAATCAGCCCCAGCATTTT	CASSQDGQGNNQPQHF
TRBV29-1	many	14	TRBJ2-7	TRBD1	TGCAGCGTGGGCCAGGGGGAAGGTTTCGACGAGCAGTACTTC	CSVGQGEGFDEQYF
TRBV10-3	NA	13	TRBJ2-3	NA	TGTGCCAGCAGTCCTCACTACACAGATACGCAGTATTTT	CASSPHYTDTQYF
TRBV20-1	NA	16	TRBJ2-2	TRBD1	TGCAGTGCCCGAGACTGGGACAGCGCGAACACCGGGGAGCTGTTTTTT	CSARDWDSANTGELFF
TRBV20-1	NA	14	TRBJ1-1	NA	TGCAGTGCTAGAGGGCGGACTAACTATTTTAAAGCTTTCTTT	CSARGRTNYFKAFF
TRBV28	few	14	TRBJ1-2	NA	TGTGCCAGCAGTTCTTCACTTGGGCCCTATGGCTACACCTTC	CASSSSLGPYGYTF
TRBV3-1	few	12	TRBJ1-1	NA	TGTGCCAGCAGTGGCAGGGGATCTGAAGCTTTCTTT	CASSGRGSEAFF
TRBV11-2	few	16	TRBJ2-1	TRBD2	TGTGCCAGCAGCTCATACCTGCCCGGGAGGTACAATGAGCAGTTCTTC	CASSSYLPGRYNEQFF
TRBV29-1	many	11	TRBJ2-1	NA	TGCAGCGTTGGTCCTAGGCATGAGCAGTTCTTC	CSVGPRHEQFF
TRBV28	few	15	TRBJ1-6	NA	TGTGCCAGCAGTTCGCCCCCGGTCTATAATTCACCCCTCCACTTT	CASSSPPVYNSPLHF
TRBV29-1	NA	15	TRBJ1-5	NA	TGCAGCGTTGCCGCGACAGACGATAGCAATCAGCCCCAGCATTTT	CSVAATDDSNQPQHF
TRBV15	NA	16	TRBJ2-5	NA	TGTGCCACCAGCAGAAGTCCGGGACGGAGGCAAGAGACCCAGTACTTC	CATSRSPGRRQETQYF
TRBV29-1	NA	11	TRBJ1-1	NA	TGCAGCGTCGTGGTGGGTGGAGGAGCTTTCTTT	CSVVVGGGAFF
TRBV5-1	few	16	TRBJ2-2	NA	TGCGCCAGCAGCTTGAGTAGCGGCCCGAACACCGGGGAGCTGTTTTTT	CASSLSSGPNTGELFF